The clone carrying this T cell receptor beta chain came up a few times. The assay, immunoSEQ v3.0, was run at survey level. Profiling relied on immunoSEQ multiplex PCR, and the TCRdb table lists in-frame clones only, not all of them. The table has 20,000 to 25,000 clones, 81% seen once; the top ten hold 10% to 15%. This CDR3 comprises 13 residues. Trimming removed 7 bases from V and 8 bases from J, with 18 bases in between. The germline gives CDR1 SQVTM, CDR2 ANQGSEA. Each HIV participant was treated in the United States. This entry is derived from a study of long-term antiretroviral therapy in people with HIV. About the study: The study's earliest collections predate the 2015 immediate-ART recommendation by about a decade.

The source material was unsorted PBMCs, sampled 0.1 years before starting antiretroviral therapy. The V gene is TRBV29-1, the J gene TRBJ2-1, with D perhaps matching TRBD1 or TRBD2 (5 bases each). The clonotype was recovered from a man aged 35 to 55 with HIV. CDR3 amino acids: CSAPGTSVYEQFF. The CDR3 DNA is TGCAGCGCCCCCGGGACGTCCGTTTATGAGCAGTTCTTC.